Presented here are 17 T cell receptor beta chains from one specimen sequenced in a study of Ad26.COV2.S vaccination and SARS-CoV-2 variants (dated by TCRdb to the early 2020s). What the treatment or condition label conveys for this sample: some 20 received Ad26.COV2.S at low or high dose, single or two shots; about 5 received placebo; per-sample allocation not given. Repertoires of vaccine and placebo recipients were sequenced from samples taken on day 63 after the first injection. The library was prepared using the immunoSEQ multiplex PCR assay. This immuneACCESS table, as held by TCRdb, lists in-frame sequences with V and J called but not all clones. Of the missing ones, under half trace to an unresolved V gene in checked studies; the others have no known cause. The sample records 300,000 to 400,000 clones, around nine tenths of which are singletons. The leading ten clones occupy approximately 5% of the sample.

Specimen: peripheral blood, collected in a trial of Ad26.COV2.S vaccine versus placebo. The receptors were sampled from a person between 18 and 59 years old who received the Ad26.COV2.S COVID-19 vaccine or a placebo.

This chain uses TRBV3-1 (or the pseudogene TRBV3-2) with TRBJ2-7; D remains ambiguous. CDR3 length: 12 amino acids. Per germline, CDR1 LGHDT and CDR2 YNNKEL (reference sequence). V was cut by 1 base and J by 5 bases, with 6 bases left in between. This chain's CDR3 is CASSQVVHEQYF. The CDR3 DNA reads TGTGCCAGCAGCCAAGTTGTCCACGAGCAGTACTTC.

The CDR3 region has the DNA TGCGCCAGCAGCTTGGAACCCGGGGCTCCGAACACTGAAGCTTTCTTT. Amino acid sequence: CASSLEPGAPNTEAFF. The chain couples TRBV5-1 to TRBJ1-1; a weak D match, TRBD1 (5 bases). V lost 0 bases to trimming and J lost 1 base, with 13 bases between them. The germline V gene encodes CDR1 SGHRS and CDR2 YFSETQ. The CDR3 is 16 residues long.

V is TRBV2 and J is TRBJ1-2, with D perhaps TRBD1 (6 bases). The V and J ends lost 1 base and 1 base respectively, with 19 bases between them. The germline V gene has CDR1 SNHLY and CDR2 FYNNEI. The CDR3 covers 18 residues. CDR3 amino acids: CASSEGRGLMRLNYGYTF. In nucleotides, the CDR3 is TGTGCCAGCAGTGAAGGCAGGGGTCTTATGCGGCTTAACTATGGCTACACCTTC.

A single count supports this clone. V is TRBV5-1 and J is TRBJ1-3, with 9 bases lining up with TRBD1. Trimming removed 4 bases from V and 4 bases from J; junction bases left unmatched: 3. This CDR3 has 14 amino acids. Germline CDR1 and CDR2: SGHRS and YFSETQ. The chain's CDR3 is CASSVTGGGNTIYF. DNA of the CDR3: TGCGCCAGCAGCGTGACAGGGGGAGGAAACACCATATATTTT.

The chain recombines TRBV27 with TRBJ2-7; possible D gene TRBD2, 5 bases. CDR3 length: 16 amino acids. V was trimmed by 5 bases and J by 2 bases, leaving 19 bases between them. Germline V gene lookup returns CDR1 MNHEY and CDR2 SMNVEV (reference sequence). The CDR3 bases are TGTGCCAGCAGTCCTAGTAAATCCGGGATCCCCTACGAGCAGTACTTC. It encodes CASSPSKSGIPYEQYF.

V gene TRBV10-3 combines with J gene TRBJ1-2, with a possible D match to TRBD1 (5 bases). The CDR3 runs 14 residues. Germline CDR1 ENHRY, CDR2 SYGVKD. Between the trimmed V and J ends, which lost 5 bases and 4 bases, there was a span of 14 bases. The CDR3 loop is CAISNNRDGYGYTF. CDR3 nucleotide sequence: TGTGCCATCAGTAACAACCGGGACGGCTATGGCTACACCTTC.

The chain employs TRBV28 and TRBJ1-5; no clear D. Germline CDR1 and CDR2: MDHEN and SYDVKM. The CDR3 is made up of 16 amino acids. The V end lost 1 base, the J end lost 2 bases, and 12 bases lay between the germline ends. The CDR3 DNA is TGTGCCAGCAGTTTATTTCTCCCTTCGGGCAATCAGCCCCAGCATTTT. This translates into CASSLFLPSGNQPQHF.

This clone was detected once. The CDR3, as DNA: TGCGCCAGCAACTTAGCGGGGCTCTACGAGCAGTACTTC. It encodes CASNLAGLYEQYF. This sequence joins TRBV10-2 and TRBJ2-7; 8 nucleotides match TRBD2. This CDR3 region has 13 residues. Germline CDR1 and CDR2: WSHSY and SAAADI. J was trimmed by 3 bases and V by 7 bases; bases with no gene match: 5.

The chain combines TRBV11-2 with TRBJ2-7; unclear D gene. The V end lost 3 bases, the J end lost 1 base, and 7 bases lay between the germline ends. CDR1 is SGHAT, CDR2 FQNNGV, per germline. The CDR3 totals 13 residues. CDR3 DNA: TGTGCCAGCAGCTTTAGTGGATCCTACGAGCAGTACTTC. This encodes CASSFSGSYEQYF.

The rearrangement uses TRBV5-6 and TRBJ2-5; D remains unclear. Germline V gives CDR1 SGHDT, CDR2 YYEEEE. The germline V and J ends were trimmed by 0 bases and 5 bases, with 11 bases remaining between them. The CDR3 contains 14 residues. Here the CDR3 DNA reads TGTGCCAGCAGCTTGGTTCACAGCCGGGAGACCCAGTACTTC. Its protein product is CASSLVHSRETQYF.

The V gene is TRBV11-2, the J gene TRBJ2-5; 7 bases map to TRBD2. In germline, CDR1 is SGHAT, CDR2 FQNNGV. This CDR3 is built from 12 residues. V dropped 5 bases and J dropped 5; count of bases not matched to a gene: 2. The CDR3 DNA follows: TGTGCCAGCAGCGTGGGGGGGGAGACCCAGTACTTC. As protein: CASSVGGETQYF.

This chain links TRBV9 with TRBJ2-1; 11 nucleotides agree with TRBD2. V was clipped by 4 bases and J by 6 bases; unmatched bases: 12. This CDR3 has 17 residues. CDR1 is SGDLS, CDR2 YYNGEE, per germline. The CDR3 here is CASSNNYLAGGSNEQFF. The DNA for the CDR3 is TGTGCCAGCAGCAACAACTACTTAGCGGGAGGGTCCAATGAGCAGTTCTTC.

The chain has TRBV2 and TRBJ2-5; TRBD1 or TRBD2 may be the D gene (5 bases each). V was shortened by 3 bases and J by 5 bases, with 13 bases between the two germline ends. This CDR3 is 14 amino acids long. Germline V gene data show CDR1 as SNHLY and CDR2 as FYNNEI. The CDR3 loop reads CASSDMGWDETQYF. In nucleotides, the CDR3 is TGTGCCAGCAGTGACATGGGGTGGGACGAGACCCAGTACTTC.

The chain employs TRBV9 and TRBJ2-2; tentatively, D is TRBD1 or TRBD2 (5 bases each). The germline V gene has CDR1 SGDLS and CDR2 YYNGEE. CDR3 length equals 16 residues. V lost 0 bases, J lost 8 bases, and 17 bases lay in between. The CDR3 sequence: CASSVGGLGRPGELFF. The CDR3 DNA reads TGTGCCAGCAGCGTAGGTGGCCTGGGACGTCCGGGGGAGCTGTTTTTT.

The V call is TRBV7-8, the J call TRBJ1-2; D gene uncertain. Germline assignment: CDR1 SGHVS and CDR2 FQNEAQ. V lost 2 bases and J lost 3, with 4 bases in between. The CDR3 covers 12 residues. CDR3 sequence: CASSLTDYGYTF. The CDR3 DNA reads as TGTGCCAGCAGCTTAACAGACTATGGCTACACCTTC.

This chain connects TRBV7-2 to TRBJ1-2; the D is unclear. Trimming cost V 5 bases and J 2 bases, with 15 bases left between them. The CDR3 length is 15 residues. Germline V gene lookup returns CDR1 SGHTA and CDR2 FQGNSA. CDR3 bases: TGTGCCAGCAGCGGCCGCTCCGAACTAAACTATGGCTACACCTTC. Translation gives CASSGRSELNYGYTF.

The V call is TRBV7-8, the J call TRBJ1-1; 8 nucleotides match TRBD1. The CDR3 is made up of 14 amino acids. Germline CDR1 reads SGHVS; CDR2 reads FQNEAQ. Unmatched junction bases numbered 3, after V lost 3 bases and J lost 3 bases. CDR3 region: CASSLTGVYTEAFF. The CDR3 bases are TGTGCCAGCAGCTTGACAGGGGTGTACACTGAAGCTTTCTTT. Together with reference TRBV7-8 and TRBJ1-1, the CDR3 gives the full variable domain: GAGVSQSPRYKVAKRGQDVALRCDPISGHVSLFWYQQALGQGPEFLTYFQNEAQLDKSGLPSDRFFAERPEGSVSTLKIQRTQQEDSAVYLCASSLTGVYTEAFFGQGTRLTVV.